The 29 T cell receptor beta chains reported below all come from one sample, sequenced in a study of T cell responses to AZD1222 COVID-19 vaccine. The protocol was immunoSEQ multiplex PCR, while the TCRdb copy is restricted to in-frame clones and leaves out a portion. Of about 200,000 clones listed, approximately 95% are singletons. The specimen was peripheral blood, collected 28 days after the second AZD1222 dose. These TCRs come from an adult who received the AZD1222 COVID-19 vaccine.

The chain is built from TRBV7-3 and TRBJ2-7, with D perhaps matching TRBD1 or TRBD2 (5 bases each). CDR1 SGHTA and CDR2 FQGTGA come from the germline V gene. The CDR3 contains 16 residues. Trimming removed 5 bases from V and 1 base from J, with 18 bases in between. CDR3 sequence (DNA): TGTGCCAGCAGCCCTACCTCGGGGCGACCATCCTACGAGCAGTACTTC. The encoded protein is CASSPTSGRPSYEQYF.

Concerning this clone: Within the sample, other DNA sequences also encode this same CDR3. The CDR3 reads CASSLGQGDGYTF. CDR3 DNA sequence: TGTGCCAGCAGCCTCGGACAGGGAGATGGCTACACCTTC. The rearrangement links TRBV5-6 to TRBJ1-2; 8 nucleotides agree with TRBD1. Germline V lookup: CDR1 SGHDT, CDR2 YYEEEE. Trimming took 4 bases from V and 6 from J; bases not matched to a gene: 5. There are 13 residues in the CDR3.

The chain recombines TRBV6-1 with TRBJ1-6, with D possibly TRBD1 on 6 matching bases. CDR1 is MNHNS and CDR2 is SASEGT in the germline V gene. CDR3 length: 14 amino acids. V was pared by 1 base and J by 11 bases, with 12 bases between. The CDR3 spells CASSEETGGAPLHF. The CDR3, as DNA: TGTGCCAGCAGTGAAGAGACAGGAGGAGCACCCCTCCACTTT.

The gene calls are TRBV5-6 and TRBJ2-2; 9 bases are a match to TRBD2. Trimming took 6 bases from V and 8 from J; bases not matched to a gene: 17. The CDR3 totals 17 residues. The germline V gene encodes CDR1 SGHDT and CDR2 YYEEEE. The CDR3 loop reads CASTLLASGARLGELFF. The CDR3 DNA reads as TGTGCCAGCACCCTGTTGGCTAGCGGGGCCCGGTTAGGGGAGCTGTTTTTT.

The J gene is TRBJ2-1, the V gene TRBV20-1; maybe TRBD2 (5 bases). V lost 5 bases and J 14 bases, leaving 16 bases between the germline ends. The germline V gene encodes CDR1 DFQATT and CDR2 SNEGSKA (reference sequence). The length of the CDR3 is 11 residues. The CDR3 here is CSAASGIIKFF. The CDR3 DNA reads as TGCAGTGCTGCCTCCGGGATTATAAAGTTCTTC.

The V gene is TRBV5-1, the J gene TRBJ2-5; TRBD2 is a possible D gene (6 bases). The CDR3 totals 14 residues. V lost 3 bases and J lost 2, with 11 bases in between. The germline gives CDR1 SGHRS, CDR2 YFSETQ. The chain's CDR3 is CASSSTLAQETQYF. CDR3 DNA sequence: TGCGCCAGCAGCTCGACACTAGCTCAAGAGACCCAGTACTTC.

This clone was observed a single time. The rearrangement links TRBV28 to TRBJ1-5, with 7 nucleotides matching TRBD1. From germline, CDR1 is MDHEN and CDR2 SYDVKM. With 8 bases clipped from V and 7 bases from J, the junction kept 8 bases outside the gene matches. CDR3 length: 13 amino acids. CDR3 sequence: CASLSGGRQPQHF. DNA for the CDR3: TGTGCCAGCCTATCAGGGGGACGGCAGCCCCAGCATTTT.

The chain links TRBV20-1 to TRBJ1-1, with D possibly TRBD1 on 5 matching bases. The length of the CDR3 is 11 residues. The germline V gene has CDR1 DFQATT and CDR2 SNEGSKA (reference sequence). The V end lost 6 bases, the J end lost 5 bases, and 10 bases lay between the germline ends. CDR3 residues: CSAPTETEAFF. CDR3 nucleotides: TGCAGTGCGCCGACAGAGACTGAAGCTTTCTTT.

The DNA for the CDR3 is TGCGCCAGCAGCTTGACAGGGTTAGAGACCCAGTACTTC. Protein: CASSLTGLETQYF. V usage is TRBV5-1 and J usage is TRBJ2-5; D might be TRBD1 (6 bases). The CDR3 extends over 13 amino acids. Germline V gene sequence: CDR1 SGHRS, CDR2 YFSETQ. Trimming cost V 1 base and J 4 bases, with 8 bases left between them. The full variable domain, completed using reference TRBV5-1 and TRBJ2-5, is KAGVTQTPRYLIKTRGQQVTLSCSPISGHRSVSWYQQTPGQGLQFLFEYFSETQRNKGNFPGRFSGRQFSNSRSEMNVSTLELGDSALYLCASSLTGLETQYFGPGTRLLVL.

This sequence joins TRBV30 and TRBJ1-5; D unresolved. This CDR3 is 14 amino acids long. With 3 bases removed from V and 6 bases from J, the gap between germline ends came to 15 bases. Germline V CDR1 and CDR2: GTSNPN, SVGIG (reference sequence). The CDR3 region has the DNA TGTGCCTGGAGCGTCGGCGGGTGGGCTCAGCCCCAGCATTTT. Encoded protein: CAWSVGGWAQPQHF.

The gene calls are TRBV7-9 and TRBJ1-4, with TRBD1 as a possible D gene (6 bases). This CDR3 comprises 13 residues. V was shortened by 4 bases and J by 9 bases, with 12 bases between the two germline ends. Germline V CDR1 and CDR2: SEHNR, FQNEAQ (reference sequence). CDR3 protein: CASSWPQGQKLFF. CDR3 DNA: TGTGCCAGCAGCTGGCCACAGGGCCAAAAACTGTTTTTT.

The CDR3 here is CASSSRPGAGTYYGYTF. DNA for the CDR3: TGCGCCAGCAGCTCCCGACCTGGGGCAGGCACATACTATGGCTACACCTTC. The chain links TRBV5-1 to TRBJ1-2, with D possibly being TRBD1 (5 bases). Germline CDR1 SGHRS, CDR2 YFSETQ. The CDR3 loop spans 17 amino acids. Deletions cut 3 bases from V and 3 bases from J, with 21 bases between.

V is TRBV9 and J is TRBJ1-1, with 7 positions matching TRBD1. V lost 4 bases, J lost 1 base, and 13 bases stayed unmatched. Germline lookup yields CDR1 SGDLS and CDR2 YYNGEE. This CDR3 spans 17 amino acids. This CDR3 is CASSRQGAPLGNTEAFF. The DNA of the CDR3 is TGTGCCAGCAGCCGACAGGGAGCCCCTTTAGGGAACACTGAAGCTTTCTTT. Drawing the rest from reference TRBV9 and TRBJ1-1, the complete variable domain is DSGVTQTPKHLITATGQRVTLRCSPRSGDLSVYWYQQSLDQGLQFLIQYYNGEERAKGNILERFSAQQFPDLHSELNLSSLELGDSALYFCASSRQGAPLGNTEAFFGQGTRLTVV.

The chain joins TRBV3-1 (or the pseudogene TRBV3-2) to TRBJ2-7; tentative D call: TRBD1 (6 bases). V was pared by 3 bases and J by 1 base, with 19 bases between. The V gene's germline CDR1 is LGHDT and CDR2 YNNKEL (reference sequence). The CDR3 consists of 17 residues. The CDR3 DNA is TGTGCCAGCAGCCAGACCCCCTTGGGTACAGGGTCCTACGAGCAGTACTTC. Its protein product is CASSQTPLGTGSYEQYF.

This chain uses TRBV2 with TRBJ1-2, with TRBD1 identical over 8 bases. V was pared by 2 bases and J by 6 bases, with 11 bases of the junction left unmatched. This CDR3 is 16 amino acids long. Per the germline V gene, CDR1 is SNHLY and CDR2 is FYNNEI. CDR3 in amino acids: CASSESGQGGVHGYTF. Written as DNA, the CDR3 is TGTGCCAGCAGTGAAAGTGGACAGGGTGGAGTCCATGGCTACACCTTC.

This sequence joins TRBV9 and TRBJ2-7, with 9 bases fitting TRBD1. This CDR3 is built from 15 residues. The germline V gene encodes CDR1 SGDLS and CDR2 YYNGEE. V lost 3 bases to trimming and J lost 4 bases; unmatched junction nucleotides: 8. The CDR3 sequence: CASSGPRTGEYEQYF. CDR3 nucleotides: TGTGCCAGCAGCGGACCCCGGACAGGGGAATACGAGCAGTACTTC.

The chain carries TRBV19 and TRBJ1-2; D call uncertain. CDR3 length equals 13 residues. V lost 5 bases and J 6 bases, leaving 13 bases between the germline ends. The germline gives CDR1 LNHDA, CDR2 SQIVND (reference sequence). CDR3 in amino acids: CASSFGRVDGYTF. DNA of the CDR3: TGTGCCAGTAGTTTCGGACGTGTCGATGGCTACACCTTC.

The chain joins TRBV6-5 to TRBJ1-3; D is undetermined. V shed 5 bases and J shed 0 bases, with 11 bases lying between them. The CDR3 covers 15 residues. CDR1 and CDR2 from the germline V gene are MNHEY and SVGAGI. In DNA, the CDR3 is TGTGCCAGCAGTCCCTCGATACGCTCTGGAAACACCATATATTTT. Residues: CASSPSIRSGNTIYF.

V and J are TRBV15 and TRBJ1-2, with D possibly being TRBD1 (6 bases). The CDR3 runs to 16 residues. V was pared by 0 bases and J by 0 bases, with 11 bases between. From germline, CDR1 is LNHNV and CDR2 YYDKDF (reference sequence). The CDR3 DNA reads as TGTGCCACCAGCAGAGACCGGACAGCTACTAACTATGGCTACACCTTC. Translation gives CATSRDRTATNYGYTF.

This clone was counted a single time. V and J are TRBV11-2 and TRBJ1-1; D is unresolved. The CDR3 covers 13 residues. Trimming pared 5 bases from V and 7 bases from J, leaving 14 bases between. CDR1 SGHAT and CDR2 FQNNGV come from the germline V gene. CDR3 sequence reads: CASSRNREGEAFF. The DNA for the CDR3 is TGTGCCAGCAGCCGGAACCGGGAGGGTGAAGCTTTCTTT.

The chain carries TRBV4-1 and TRBJ1-2; D is uncertain. The CDR3 loop spans 14 amino acids. CDR1 is MGHRA and CDR2 is YSYEKL in the germline V gene. Trimming took off 0 bases at V and 4 bases at J, with 9 bases between the two ends. The CDR3 bases are TGCGCCAGCAGCCAAGATTTTGGGAGCTATGGCTACACCTTC. Translating gives CASSQDFGSYGYTF.

The chain is built from TRBV30 and TRBJ1-5; D remains ambiguous. CDR1 is GTSNPN, CDR2 SVGIG, per germline (reference sequence). CDR3 size: 12 residues. V lost 2 bases and J 4 bases, leaving 6 bases between the germline ends. DNA for the CDR3: TGTGCCTGGAGTTTAGGGAATCAGCCCCAGCATTTT. Its protein product is CAWSLGNQPQHF.

V is TRBV27 and J is TRBJ1-2; D is ambiguous. V dropped 2 bases and J dropped 8 bases, with 15 bases sitting between them. The CDR3 has 14 amino acids. The germline V gene has CDR1 MNHEY and CDR2 SMNVEV (reference sequence). The CDR3 bases are TGTGCCAGCAGTTTACGGCAATTCGGCGGCGGCTACACCTTC. It encodes CASSLRQFGGGYTF.

The rearrangement uses TRBV6-1 and TRBJ2-5, with TRBD1 matching over 8 bases. CDR1 is MNHNS, CDR2 SASEGT, per germline. This CDR3 region has 14 residues. Losses at the gene ends were 3 bases for V and 5 bases for J; bases not matched to a gene: 5. The CDR3 reads CASSEVDRVETQYF. CDR3 in DNA: TGTGCCAGCAGTGAGGTGGACAGGGTGGAGACCCAGTACTTC.

The V and J genes are TRBV4-3 and TRBJ1-1, with D maybe TRBD1 (5 bases). The germline CDR1 and CDR2 sequences are LGHNA and YSLEER. V lost 1 base and J 4 bases, leaving 13 bases between the germline ends. The CDR3 runs to 15 residues. Written as DNA, the CDR3 is TGCGCCAGCAGCCAAGTGGGCAGGGAGGGCACTGAAGCTTTCTTT. As protein: CASSQVGREGTEAFF.

The rearrangement links TRBV3-1 (or the pseudogene TRBV3-2) to TRBJ1-1, with unresolved D. Germline CDR1 and CDR2: LGHDT and YNNKEL (reference sequence). Trimming stripped 0 bases from V and 3 bases from J, with 8 bases between. This CDR3 has 14 residues. This chain's CDR3 is CASSQDIRDTEAFF. The CDR3 DNA reads as TGTGCCAGCAGCCAAGATATTAGGGACACTGAAGCTTTCTTT.

The V call is TRBV6-1, the J call TRBJ1-5; 10 bases are shared with TRBD1. From germline, CDR1 is MNHNS and CDR2 SASEGT. The ends lost 3 bases at V and 6 bases at J; junction bases unmatched: 2. There are 14 residues in the CDR3. CDR3 loop: CASSDGTGVQPQHF. The CDR3 DNA is TGTGCCAGCAGTGATGGGACAGGGGTTCAGCCCCAGCATTTT.

This clone showed up just once. The genes are TRBV6-5 and TRBJ1-2; 7 bases are shared with TRBD1. V gave up 6 bases and J gave up 6 bases; unmatched junction bases: 7. The CDR3 is made up of 13 amino acids. CDR1 is MNHEY, CDR2 SVGAGI, per germline. CDR3 loop: CASSPGQLHGYTF. The CDR3 DNA sequence: TGTGCCAGCAGCCCGGGACAGCTACATGGCTACACCTTC.

The genes are TRBV5-1 and TRBJ2-5, with D possibly called TRBD1 or TRBD2 (5 bases each). Per germline, CDR1 SGHRS and CDR2 YFSETQ. CDR3 length: 16 residues. V lost 0 bases and J lost 7, with 19 bases in between. The CDR3, as DNA: TGCGCCAGCAGCTTGGTTTTAGGACGTACAGGAGGGACCCAGTACTTC. This encodes CASSLVLGRTGGTQYF.